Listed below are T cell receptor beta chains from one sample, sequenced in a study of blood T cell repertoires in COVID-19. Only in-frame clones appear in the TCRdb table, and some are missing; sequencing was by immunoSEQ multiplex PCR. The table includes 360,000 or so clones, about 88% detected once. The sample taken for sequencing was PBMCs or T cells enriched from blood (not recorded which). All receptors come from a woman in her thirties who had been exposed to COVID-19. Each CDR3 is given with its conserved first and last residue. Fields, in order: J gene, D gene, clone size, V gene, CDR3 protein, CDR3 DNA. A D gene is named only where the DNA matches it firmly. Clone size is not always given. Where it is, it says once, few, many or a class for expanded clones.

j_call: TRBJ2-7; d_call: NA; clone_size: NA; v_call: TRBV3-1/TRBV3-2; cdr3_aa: CASSQDLATYEQYF; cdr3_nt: TGTGCCAGCAGCCAAGATCTAGCCACCTACGAGCAGTACTTC
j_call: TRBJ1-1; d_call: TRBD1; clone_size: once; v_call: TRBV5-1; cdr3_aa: CASSSAGTGGGGEAFF; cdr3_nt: TGCGCCAGCAGCTCCGCCGGGACAGGGGGCGGTGGTGAAGCTTTCTTT
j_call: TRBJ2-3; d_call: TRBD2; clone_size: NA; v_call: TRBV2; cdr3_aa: CASSEIAGGPTDTQYF; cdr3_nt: TGTGCCAGCAGTGAAATAGCGGGAGGGCCAACAGATACGCAGTATTTT
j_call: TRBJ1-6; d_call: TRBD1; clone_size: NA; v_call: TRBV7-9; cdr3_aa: CASSLGPTRGRGSPLHF; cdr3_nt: TGTGCCAGCAGCTTAGGGCCGACGAGGGGGCGCGGTTCACCCCTCCACTTT
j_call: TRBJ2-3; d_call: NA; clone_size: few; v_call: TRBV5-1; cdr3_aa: CASSLSAPQTDTQYF; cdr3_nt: TGCGCCAGCAGCTTGAGTGCGCCTCAAACAGATACGCAGTATTTT
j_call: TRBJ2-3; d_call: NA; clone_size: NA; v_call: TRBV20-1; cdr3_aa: CSASGRADTQYF; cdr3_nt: TGCAGTGCTAGTGGACGGGCAGATACGCAGTATTTT
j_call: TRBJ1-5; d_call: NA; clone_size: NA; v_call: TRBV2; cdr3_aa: CASNNRVRQPQHF; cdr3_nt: TGTGCCAGCAATAACAGGGTTCGACAGCCCCAGCATTTT
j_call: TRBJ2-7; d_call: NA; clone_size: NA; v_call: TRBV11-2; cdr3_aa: CASSLSQGSYEQYF; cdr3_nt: TGTGCCAGCAGCTTATCTCAGGGGTCCTACGAGCAGTACTTC
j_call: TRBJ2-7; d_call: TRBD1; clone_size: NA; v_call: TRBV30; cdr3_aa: CAWSGTGPYEQYF; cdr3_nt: TGTGCCTGGAGCGGGACAGGTCCCTACGAGCAGTACTTC
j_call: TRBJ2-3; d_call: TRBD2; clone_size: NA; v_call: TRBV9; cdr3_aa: CASSSVRLAGTDTQYF; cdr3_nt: TGTGCCAGCTCCTCAGTGAGGCTAGCGGGAACAGATACGCAGTATTTT
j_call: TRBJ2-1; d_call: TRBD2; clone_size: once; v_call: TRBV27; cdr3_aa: CASSLQAGGYNEQFF; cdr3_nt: TGTGCCAGCAGTTTACAAGCGGGAGGGTACAATGAGCAGTTCTTC
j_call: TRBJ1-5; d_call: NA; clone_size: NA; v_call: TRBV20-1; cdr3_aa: CSASLGDQPQHF; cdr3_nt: TGCAGTGCTAGTCTCGGTGATCAGCCCCAGCATTTT
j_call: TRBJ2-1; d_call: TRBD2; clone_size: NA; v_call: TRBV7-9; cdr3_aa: CASSTGLAGSDEQFF; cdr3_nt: TGTGCCAGCAGCACGGGACTAGCGGGTAGCGATGAGCAGTTCTTC
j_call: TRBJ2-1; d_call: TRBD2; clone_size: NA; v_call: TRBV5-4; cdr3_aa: CASSLTTGLAHNEQFF; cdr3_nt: TGTGCCAGCAGCTTAACCACGGGACTAGCGCATAATGAGCAGTTCTTC
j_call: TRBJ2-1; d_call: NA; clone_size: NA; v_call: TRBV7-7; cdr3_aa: CASSERGYNEQFF; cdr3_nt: TGTGCTAGCAGCGAACGGGGCTACAATGAGCAGTTCTTC
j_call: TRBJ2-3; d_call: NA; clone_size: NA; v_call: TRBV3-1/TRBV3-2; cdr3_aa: CASSLTDTQYF; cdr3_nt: TGTGCCAGCAGCTTAACAGATACGCAGTATTTT
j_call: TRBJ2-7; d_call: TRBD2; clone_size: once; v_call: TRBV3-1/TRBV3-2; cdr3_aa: CASSQGLAGSSYEQYF; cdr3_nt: TGTGCCAGCAGCCAAGGGCTAGCGGGGAGCTCCTACGAGCAGTACTTC
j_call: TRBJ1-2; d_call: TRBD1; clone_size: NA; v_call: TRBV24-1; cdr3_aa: CATSGPGQGAGYGYTF; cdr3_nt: TGTGCCACCAGTGGGCCGGGACAGGGGGCTGGCTATGGCTACACCTTC
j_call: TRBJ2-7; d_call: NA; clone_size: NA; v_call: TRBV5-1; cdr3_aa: CASSLPHGTYEQYF; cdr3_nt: TGCGCCAGCAGCTTACCACACGGGACCTACGAGCAGTACTTC
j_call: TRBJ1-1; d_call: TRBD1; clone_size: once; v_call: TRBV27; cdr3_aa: CASRTGTGAIEAFF; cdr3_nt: TGTGCCAGCAGAACCGGGACAGGGGCAATTGAAGCTTTCTTT
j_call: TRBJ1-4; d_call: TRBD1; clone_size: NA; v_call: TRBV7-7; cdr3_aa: CASSARQGDGEKLFF; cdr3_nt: TGTGCCAGCAGCGCCCGGCAGGGGGATGGGGAAAAACTGTTTTTT
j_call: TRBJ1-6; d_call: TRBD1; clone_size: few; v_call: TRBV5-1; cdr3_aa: CASSAGTALNSPLHF; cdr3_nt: TGCGCCAGCAGCGCAGGGACAGCTCTGAATTCACCCCTCCACTTT
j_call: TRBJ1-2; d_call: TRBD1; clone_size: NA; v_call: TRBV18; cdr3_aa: CASSPGQGKLVGYTF; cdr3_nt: TGTGCCAGCTCACCCGGACAGGGGAAGTTAGTTGGCTACACCTTC
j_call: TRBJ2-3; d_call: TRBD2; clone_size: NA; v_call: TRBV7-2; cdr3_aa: CASSLVLAGGRSTDTQYF; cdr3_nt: TGTGCCAGCAGCTTAGTTCTAGCGGGAGGGCGGAGCACAGATACGCAGTATTTT
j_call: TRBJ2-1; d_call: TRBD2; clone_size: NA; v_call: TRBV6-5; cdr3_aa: CASTVGGGSGEQFF; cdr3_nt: TGTGCCAGCACCGTGGGGGGGGGATCGGGTGAGCAGTTCTTC
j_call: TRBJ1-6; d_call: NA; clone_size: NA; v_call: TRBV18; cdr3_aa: CASSPLDRNSPLHF; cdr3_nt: TGTGCCAGCTCACCACTGGACAGAAATTCACCCCTCCACTTT
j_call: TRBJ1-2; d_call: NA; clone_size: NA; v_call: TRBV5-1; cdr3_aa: CASSLLDRSYGYTF; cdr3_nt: TGCGCCAGCAGCTTACTCGACAGGAGCTATGGCTACACCTTC
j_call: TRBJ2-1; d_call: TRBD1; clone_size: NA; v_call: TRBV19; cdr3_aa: CASSIWGSGGRNEQFF; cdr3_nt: TGTGCCAGTAGTATATGGGGGTCAGGGGGCAGAAATGAGCAGTTCTTC
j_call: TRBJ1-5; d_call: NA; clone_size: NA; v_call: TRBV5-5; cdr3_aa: CASSSFGPPSQPQHF; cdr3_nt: TGTGCCAGCAGCTCGTTCGGGCCTCCTAGCCAGCCCCAGCATTTT
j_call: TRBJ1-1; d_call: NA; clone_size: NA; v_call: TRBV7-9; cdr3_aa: CASSRQDWGLWYTEAFF; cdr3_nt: TGTGCCAGCAGCCGACAGGATTGGGGCCTTTGGTACACTGAAGCTTTCTTT
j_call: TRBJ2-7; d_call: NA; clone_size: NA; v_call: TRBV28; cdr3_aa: CASTWAVGAYEQYF; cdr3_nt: TGTGCCAGCACTTGGGCGGTAGGGGCCTACGAGCAGTACTTC
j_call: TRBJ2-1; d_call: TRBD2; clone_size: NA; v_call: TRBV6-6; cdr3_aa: CASLAGEIGYNEQFF; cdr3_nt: TGTGCCAGCTTGGCGGGAGAGATTGGCTACAATGAGCAGTTCTTC
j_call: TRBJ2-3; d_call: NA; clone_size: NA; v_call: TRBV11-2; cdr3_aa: CASSLRDSPADTQYF; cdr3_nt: TGTGCCAGCAGCTTACGCGACAGTCCAGCAGATACGCAGTATTTT
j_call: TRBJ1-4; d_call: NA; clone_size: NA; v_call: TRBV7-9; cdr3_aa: CAAEGGSNEKLFF; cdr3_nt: TGTGCCGCCGAGGGGGGGTCTAATGAAAAACTGTTTTTT
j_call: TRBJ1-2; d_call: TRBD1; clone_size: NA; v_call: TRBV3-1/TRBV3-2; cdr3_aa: CASSRARTGYNYGYTF; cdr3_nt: TGTGCCAGCAGCCGCGCCCGGACAGGATATAACTATGGCTACACCTTC
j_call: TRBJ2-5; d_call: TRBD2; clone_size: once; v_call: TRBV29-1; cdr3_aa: CSASRGTSGRKRETQYF; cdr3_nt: TGCAGCGCATCGCGGGGGACTAGCGGGAGGAAAAGGGAGACCCAGTACTTC
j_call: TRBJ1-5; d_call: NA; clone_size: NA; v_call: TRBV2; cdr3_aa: CASSADRQLPGNQPQHF; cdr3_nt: TGTGCCAGCAGCGCTGATCGACAGCTTCCGGGCAATCAGCCCCAGCATTTT
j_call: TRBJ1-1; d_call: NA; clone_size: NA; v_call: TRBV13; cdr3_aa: CASSALTRAIFANTEAFF; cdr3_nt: TGTGCCAGCAGCGCACTTACGAGGGCGATTTTCGCGAACACTGAAGCTTTCTTT
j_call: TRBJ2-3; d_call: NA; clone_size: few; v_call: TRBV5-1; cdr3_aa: CASSLTPSITDTQYF; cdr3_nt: TGCGCCAGCAGCTTGACTCCCTCGATCACAGATACGCAGTATTTT
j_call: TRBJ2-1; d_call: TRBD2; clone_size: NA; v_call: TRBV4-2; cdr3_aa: CASSPTSGSYNEQFF; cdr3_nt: TGTGCCAGCAGCCCAACTAGCGGGAGCTACAATGAGCAGTTCTTC
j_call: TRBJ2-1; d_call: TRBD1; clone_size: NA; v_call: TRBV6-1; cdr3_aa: CASSEWDRETVNEQFF; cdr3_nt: TGTGCCAGCAGTGAATGGGACAGGGAGACCGTAAATGAGCAGTTCTTC